The next 24 T cell receptor beta chains were all read from a single sample in a study of T cells in Graves' hyperthyroidism and ophthalmopathy. RNA transcripts provided the source from which TCR beta CDR3 regions were amplified. The HTBI primer set was used in a first-round RT-PCR of the TCR CDR3. TCRdb recomputed calls from the multiplex PCR reads with MiXCR, one row per CDR3 protein. Of around 420,000 distinct CDR3 sequences in the sample, about 15% were seen once. The sequencing input was blood. The receptors were sampled from a woman younger than 30 with Graves' hyperthyroidism.

The table lists this clonotype with many counts. The V gene is TRBV24-1, the J gene TRBJ2-1; 7 bases agree with TRBD2. This CDR3 contains 14 residues. CDR1 is KGHDR, CDR2 SFDVKD, per germline. The junction had 8 bases not matched to a gene; V was cut back by 6 bases and J by 7 bases. The CDR3 sequence is CATSRDYPPNEQFF. The CDR3 DNA is TGTGCCACCAGTCGGGACTACCCCCCGAATGAGCAGTTCTTC.

This clonotype was seen only a few times. The chain employs TRBV6-9 and TRBJ1-1, with a possible D match to TRBD1 (6 bases). The germline CDR1 and CDR2 sequences are MNHGY and SVAAGI. The ends were cut back, 5 bases at V and 10 bases at J, with 20 bases in the middle. This CDR3 has 14 residues. CDR3 DNA sequence: TGTGCCAGCAGTGAACGGGGGGGCGACTCTCCAGCTTTCTTT. This gives the protein CASSERGGDSPAFF.

Concerning this clonotype: A clone one base away is much larger, so this may be a read error. The chain uses TRBV2 and TRBJ2-2, with 9 bases fitting TRBD1. The length of the CDR3 is 13 residues. Looked up from germline, CDR1 is SNHLY and CDR2 is FYNNEI. The V segment lost 8 bases and the J segment 4 bases; nucleotides outside the gene matches: 2. CDR3 coding DNA: TGTGCCAGCTGGACAGGGGCCACCGGGGAGCTGTTTTTT. Translated, it gives CASWTGATGELFF.

The sample holds many counts of this clonotype. The chain is built from TRBV6-1 and TRBJ2-1; 9 bases fit TRBD1. Germline V CDR1 and CDR2: MNHNS, SASEGT. Trimming at V came to 4 bases and at J to 6 bases, leaving 7 bases not matched to a gene. The CDR3 consists of 15 residues. The CDR3 region is CASSGWTGVANEQFF. The CDR3 DNA is TGTGCCAGCAGTGGCTGGACAGGGGTCGCCAATGAGCAGTTCTTC.

The sample holds many counts of this clonotype. V and J are TRBV20-1 and TRBJ1-6, with D uncertain. V was trimmed by 6 bases and J by 3 bases, leaving 9 bases between them. There are 13 residues in the CDR3. Germline V gene sequence: CDR1 DFQATT, CDR2 SNEGSKA (reference sequence). CDR3 in DNA: TGCAGTGCCCGCCGGGTCTATAATTCACCCCTCCACTTT. Protein: CSARRVYNSPLHF.

This clonotype was recorded at least ten times. The V gene is TRBV7-9, the J gene TRBJ1-4; unclear D gene. V shed 1 base and J shed 0 bases, with 3 bases lying between them. From germline, CDR1 is SEHNR and CDR2 FQNEAQ (reference sequence). The CDR3 runs 14 residues. The CDR3 DNA follows: TGTGCCAGCAGCTTAGGGTCAACTAATGAAAAACTGTTTTTT. Protein sequence: CASSLGSTNEKLFF.

This clonotype was picked up many times. This chain connects TRBV20-1 to TRBJ2-7; tentative D call: TRBD2 (7 bases). There are 15 residues in the CDR3. V lost 1 base to trimming and J lost 0 bases, with 13 bases between them. The germline gives CDR1 DFQATT, CDR2 SNEGSKA (reference sequence). The CDR3 loop is CSARGRGGSSYEQYF. The DNA for the CDR3 is TGCAGTGCTAGAGGCAGGGGCGGGAGCTCCTACGAGCAGTACTTC.

This chain joins TRBV4-1 and TRBJ2-3; perhaps TRBD2 as D (5 bases). This CDR3 region has 13 residues. Germline assignment: CDR1 MGHRA and CDR2 YSYEKL. Between the trimmed V and J ends, which lost 8 bases and 2 bases, there was a span of 11 bases. The CDR3 bases are TGCGCCAGCCGGAGGACCGTCACAGATACGCAGTATTTT. Its protein is CASRRTVTDTQYF.

This clonotype turned up a few times. The CDR3 sequence is CASSQVFQVWGYGYTF. For the CDR3, the DNA is TGTGCCAGCAGCCAAGTTTTCCAGGTGTGGGGGTATGGCTACACCTTC. J is TRBJ1-2 and V is TRBV3-1; D is perhaps TRBD1 (5 bases). CDR1 and CDR2 (germline): LGHDT, YNNKEL (reference sequence). CDR3 length equals 16 residues. Trimming pared 1 base from V and 5 bases from J, leaving 17 bases between.

This clonotype was seen at least ten times. The chain employs TRBV27 and TRBJ2-1; TRBD2 matches 9 bases. Germline assignment: CDR1 MNHEY and CDR2 SMNVEV (reference sequence). Trimming took 6 bases from V and 0 from J; bases not matched to a gene: 9. The CDR3 covers 17 residues. The CDR3 DNA reads as TGTGCCAGCAGCCAGCATAGCGGGAGCGACTCCTACAATGAGCAGTTCTTC. Its protein product is CASSQHSGSDSYNEQFF.

V and J are TRBV24-1 and TRBJ2-1, with 10 bases that match TRBD1. This CDR3 has 14 residues. Germline-derived CDR1 and CDR2 are KGHDR and SFDVKD. V was pared by 8 bases and J by 6 bases, with 6 bases of the junction left unmatched. Here the CDR3 reads CATTGTGDFNEQFF. CDR3 coding DNA: TGTGCCACCACCGGGACAGGGGATTTCAATGAGCAGTTCTTC.

CDR3 loop: CASPGVRLRVGYTF. CDR3 bases: TGTGCCAGCCCCGGGGTCCGGCTCCGAGTCGGCTACACCTTC. The chain has TRBV7-2 and TRBJ1-2, with D unclear. This CDR3 has 14 amino acids. Per the germline V gene, CDR1 is SGHTA and CDR2 is FQGNSA. Trimming left V 8 bases short and J 8 bases short, with 21 bases between.

This clonotype was seen ten or more times. The chain couples TRBV20-1 to TRBJ2-1; 8 bases align to TRBD2. This CDR3 has 13 residues. The V gene's germline CDR1 is DFQATT and CDR2 SNEGSKA (reference sequence). V dropped 5 bases and J dropped 5; count of bases not matched to a gene: 5. The CDR3 nucleotides read TGCAGTGCTCAACTAGCGGCAGACAATGAGCAGTTCTTC. Its translation is CSAQLAADNEQFF.

This clonotype was recorded at least ten times. V is TRBV11-2 and J is TRBJ2-1; D uncertain. Trimming cost V 8 bases and J 7 bases, with 12 bases left between them. There are 12 residues in the CDR3. Germline assignment: CDR1 SGHAT and CDR2 FQNNGV. The DNA for the CDR3 is TGTGCCAGCCGCAGAGAAGAGAATGAGCAGTTCTTC. The encoded protein is CASRREENEQFF.

V usage is TRBV10-3 and J usage is TRBJ2-2, with a possible D match to TRBD1 (5 bases). The V gene lost 0 bases and the J gene lost 0 bases, with 11 bases spanning the gap. The V gene's germline CDR1 is ENHRY and CDR2 SYGVKD. CDR3 size: 17 residues. In DNA, the CDR3 is TGTGCCATCAGTGAGTCGGGGCGGACAACGAACACCGGGGAGCTGTTTTTT. This encodes CAISESGRTTNTGELFF.

V is TRBV27 and J is TRBJ2-2; D assignment may be TRBD1 or TRBD2 (5 bases each). Between the trimmed V and J ends, which lost 2 bases and 14 bases, there was a span of 12 bases. The CDR3 is made up of 12 amino acids. Germline V CDR1 and CDR2: MNHEY, SMNVEV (reference sequence). This CDR3 reads CASSLAGTFLFF. The CDR3 coding sequence is TGTGCCAGCAGTTTAGCCGGGACCTTTCTGTTTTTT.

This clonotype showed up just a few times. V and J are TRBV19 and TRBJ2-7; D is possibly TRBD1 (6 bases). Trimming took off 9 bases at V and 0 bases at J, with 12 bases between the two ends. Germline CDR1 is LNHDA and CDR2 is SQIVND (reference sequence). The CDR3 sequence is 13 residues long. The CDR3 DNA follows: TGTGCCAGGGCACAGGGAAACTCCTACGAGCAGTACTTC. Protein product: CARAQGNSYEQYF.

Many counts were recorded for this clonotype. The chain employs TRBV24-1 and TRBJ2-5; TRBD1 might be the D (7 bases). This CDR3 contains 12 residues. Germline assignment: CDR1 KGHDR and CDR2 SFDVKD. Trimming removed 11 bases from V and 5 bases from J, with 14 bases in between. The CDR3 DNA reads TGTGCCAACCTGACAGGGAGGGAGACCCAGTACTTC. Amino acid sequence: CANLTGRETQYF.

This clonotype was seen many times. An end of the junction does not agree with germline; a read error may underlie this. V gene TRBV6-1 combines with J gene TRBJ2-7, with TRBD2 matching 8 bases. This CDR3 region has 14 residues. Germline values: CDR1 MNHNS, CDR2 SASEGT. CDR3 coding DNA: TGTGCCAGCAATGAAGCGGGAGCCTACTACGAGCAGTACTTC. This translates into CASNEAGAYYEQYF.

The rearrangement links TRBV6-5 to TRBJ1-2; unclear D gene. Trimming cost V 0 bases and J 3 bases, with 11 bases left between them. The V gene's germline CDR1 is MNHEY and CDR2 SVGAGI. This CDR3 has 15 residues. The CDR3 reads CASSYSRVPYYGYTF. As DNA, the CDR3 is TGTGCCAGCAGTTACTCCCGGGTGCCCTACTATGGCTACACCTTC.

This clonotype was seen many times. The chain is built from TRBV7-6 and TRBJ1-4; D not certain. V shed 4 bases and J shed 5 bases, with 11 bases lying between them. Germline V gives CDR1 SGHVS, CDR2 FNYEAQ. This CDR3 has 14 residues. Here the CDR3 DNA reads TGTGCCAGCAGCTCATTTGAGGGAAATGAAAAACTGTTTTTT. Protein product: CASSSFEGNEKLFF.

This clonotype was observed a few times. The V and J genes are TRBV6-1 and TRBJ2-1, with 9 bases that match TRBD2. The length of the CDR3 is 17 residues. CDR1 MNHNS and CDR2 SASEGT come from the germline V gene. After removal of 6 bases from V and 8 bases from J, the junction contained 17 bases not matched to a gene. The CDR3 protein is CASSRGVAGVSGDEQFF. Here the CDR3 DNA reads TGTGCCAGCAGCCGGGGGGTAGCGGGGGTCTCGGGGGATGAGCAGTTCTTC.

The CDR3 sequence is CATSSRTVYNEQFF. The CDR3 DNA reads as TGTGCCACCAGCTCTCGGACTGTTTACAATGAGCAGTTCTTC. The chain uses TRBV15 and TRBJ2-1; D is possibly TRBD2 (5 bases). The CDR3 covers 14 residues. CDR1 and CDR2 (germline): LNHNV, YYDKDF (reference sequence). Trimming cost V 5 bases and J 4 bases, with 12 bases left between them.

This clonotype came up many times. The V gene is TRBV12-3 or TRBV12-4, the J gene TRBJ2-7, with 12 bases fitting TRBD2. With 5 bases clipped from V and 2 bases from J, the junction kept 7 bases outside the gene matches. This CDR3 is 16 amino acids long. Here the CDR3 reads CASSNPRLAGAYEQYF. CDR3 DNA sequence: TGTGCCAGCAGTAACCCAAGACTAGCGGGGGCCTACGAGCAGTACTTC.